This TCR beta chain was sequenced in a study of beta chain features in type 1 diabetes. Overall study: When patients were set against healthy donors, age, gender and cell yields were similar.

General study findings and limits: All four CD4+ subsets of Type 1 diabetes patients contained TCRB CDR3s that were moderately but significantly shorter. Within the patient group, naive, central memory and Treg TCRB repertoires appeared more similar to each other than within healthy donors.

This clone has just a few counts. As yet, its antigen is unknown. The CDR3 is 14 amino acids. Germline V gene lookup returns CDR1 SGHTA and CDR2 FQGTGA. The ends were cut back, 4 bases at V and 5 bases at J, with 14 bases in the middle. As every portion of the isolated RNA was reverse transcribed, the sequencing read expressed TCRB transcripts. Using immunoSEQ multiplex PCR, the repertoire was profiled, and TCRdb retains in-frame clones only, with some absent. Of about 390,000 clones listed, 9.6% are singletons. The receptor was isolated from a young man with type 1 diabetes. The source material was central memory CD4+ T cells from blood. The V gene is TRBV7-3, the J gene TRBJ2-5; possible D gene TRBD2, 5 bases. The CDR3 DNA is TGTGCCAGCAGCTACAGCGGTCAGGTGGAGACCCAGTACTTC. Translated: CASSYSGQVETQYF.